This is a list of T cell receptor beta chains from one sample in a study of T cells after posttransplantation cyclophosphamide. Clones were read by immunoSEQ multiplex PCR, and TCRdb kept only the in-frame ones, dropping some. The sample contains 66,000 or so clones, 93% of which appear only once. Source material: PBMCs. The receptors originated from a woman between 25 and 40 years old in good health and a related stem cell transplant donor. The CDR3 runs from the conserved cysteine through the conserved F or W. The D gene is left open where the match is weak. Not all rows give a size; the values are once, few, many and, for expanded clones, a class.

. | TRBJ1-3 | TRBV18 | . | CASSPPGWNTIYF | TGTGCCAGCTCACCTCCCGGATGGAACACCATATATTTT
. | TRBJ1-2 | TRBV9 | . | CASSVELGKFAF | TGTGCCAGCAGCGTAGAATTGGGTAAATTCGCCTTC
TRBD1 | TRBJ1-1 | TRBV10-1 | . | CASSRDRETEAFF | TGCGCCAGCAGTCGGGACAGGGAAACTGAAGCTTTCTTT
. | TRBJ1-1 | TRBV9 | . | CASSVDQNTEAFF | TGTGCCAGCAGCGTAGACCAGAACACTGAAGCTTTCTTT
. | TRBJ1-2 | TRBV4-3 | . | CASSQDPPPPGGRGGYTF | TGCGCCAGCAGCCAAGATCCCCCGCCACCCGGGGGGAGAGGGGGCTACACCTTC
TRBD1 | TRBJ2-3 | TRBV11-2 | . | CASSFTGGTDTQYF | TGTGCCAGCAGCTTCACAGGGGGCACAGATACGCAGTATTTT
. | TRBJ1-2 | TRBV27 | . | CASNDRPGVSGYTF | TGTGCCAGCAACGACAGGCCCGGAGTAAGTGGCTACACCTTC
. | TRBJ2-4 | TRBV2 | . | CASSFDRLAKNIQYF | TGTGCCAGCAGTTTCGACAGGTTAGCCAAAAACATTCAGTACTTC
TRBD1 | TRBJ2-5 | TRBV6-6 | . | CASSSTGGETQYF | TGTGCCAGCAGTTCGACAGGGGGTGAGACCCAGTACTTC
. | TRBJ1-5 | TRBV6-5 | . | CASSYRDGNQPQHF | TGTGCCAGCAGTTACAGGGATGGTAATCAGCCCCAGCATTTT
. | TRBJ2-2 | TRBV25-1 | . | CASSEYTGTGELFF | TGTGCCAGCAGTGAATACACGGGCACCGGGGAGCTGTTTTTT
. | TRBJ1-2 | TRBV11-2 | . | CASSPRARGYGYTF | TGTGCCAGCAGCCCTAGAGCAAGGGGCTATGGCTACACCTTC
. | TRBJ1-6 | TRBV6-1 | . | CASSEDGGGGSPLHF | TGTGCCAGCAGTGAAGACGGGGGGGGAGGTTCACCCCTCCACTTT
. | TRBJ2-2 | TRBV30 | . | CAWSLPGFKAGELFF | TGTGCCTGGAGTCTCCCGGGGTTTAAGGCCGGGGAGCTGTTTTTT
. | TRBJ2-7 | TRBV28 | . | CASSSPQPKDYEQYF | TGTGCCAGCAGTTCCCCCCAACCTAAGGACTACGAGCAGTACTTC
. | TRBJ1-2 | TRBV7-9 | . | CASSAGFYGYTF | TGTGCCAGCAGCGCGGGATTCTATGGCTACACCTTC
TRBD1 | TRBJ1-1 | TRBV4-3 | . | CASSQMDRGGTEAFF | TGCGCCAGCAGCCAAATGGACAGGGGAGGCACTGAAGCTTTCTTT
. | TRBJ1-4 | TRBV9 | . | CASSPRYSREKLFF | TGTGCCAGCAGCCCACGATACAGTCGGGAAAAACTGTTTTTT
. | TRBJ1-1 | TRBV30 | . | CAWSVTDGYTEAFF | TGTGCCTGGAGTGTCACGGACGGGTACACTGAAGCTTTCTTT
TRBD1 | TRBJ2-5 | TRBV10-3 | . | CAISNTGVQETQYF | TGTGCCATCAGTAATACAGGGGTACAAGAGACCCAGTACTTC
. | TRBJ1-1 | TRBV19 | . | CASSSTLNTEAFF | TGTGCCAGTAGTAGTACATTGAACACTGAAGCTTTCTTT
. | TRBJ1-2 | TRBV11-2 | once | CASSLEGHGYTF | TGTGCCAGCAGCTTAGAGGGGCACGGCTACACCTTC
. | TRBJ1-1 | TRBV5-1 | . | CASSLPTGGVPEAFF | TGCGCCAGCAGCTTGCCCACGGGGGGGGTCCCTGAAGCTTTCTTT
. | TRBJ1-1 | TRBV18 | . | CASSADLNTEAFF | TGTGCCAGCTCAGCCGACCTGAACACTGAAGCTTTCTTT
. | TRBJ1-4 | TRBV30 | . | CAWSAGRVNEKLFF | TGTGCCTGGAGCGCAGGGAGGGTTAATGAAAAACTGTTTTTT
. | TRBJ2-2 | TRBV14 | . | CASSQTQAIGELFF | TGTGCCAGCAGCCAGACTCAAGCAATCGGGGAGCTGTTTTTT
. | TRBJ2-3 | TRBV12-5 | . | CASGLPVDTQYF | TGTGCTAGTGGTTTGCCGGTAGATACGCAGTATTTT
TRBD1 | TRBJ2-7 | TRBV7-6 | . | CASSTGQGAYEQYF | TGTGCCAGCAGCACTGGACAGGGCGCCTACGAGCAGTACTTC
. | TRBJ1-2 | TRBV19 | . | CASTRRTVTGYTF | TGTGCCAGTACCAGAAGGACAGTTACTGGCTACACCTTC
. | TRBJ2-7 | TRBV29-1 | . | CSVDGGSTYEQYF | TGCAGCGTTGATGGGGGTAGCACCTACGAGCAGTACTTC
TRBD1 | TRBJ1-1 | TRBV4-2 | once | CASRDRGLGTEAFF | TGTGCCAGCAGAGACAGGGGTCTGGGCACTGAAGCTTTCTTT
TRBD1 | TRBJ1-4 | TRBV4-1 | . | CASSHLGQGEKLFF | TGCGCCAGCAGCCACCTGGGACAGGGTGAAAAACTGTTTTTT
TRBD2 | TRBJ2-3 | TRBV4-3 | . | CASRRGGGADTQYF | TGCGCCAGCAGAAGGGGCGGGGGGGCAGATACGCAGTATTTT
. | TRBJ2-5 | TRBV5-4 | . | CASSRDWGSRETQYF | TGTGCCAGCAGCCGTGATTGGGGGTCCCGTGAGACCCAGTACTTC
. | TRBJ1-2 | TRBV27 | . | CASGTPYGYTF | TGTGCCAGTGGGACGCCCTATGGCTACACCTTC
. | TRBJ2-3 | TRBV19 | . | CASSPQGFATDTQYF | TGTGCCAGTAGTCCCCAGGGTTTTGCCACAGATACGCAGTATTTT
TRBD1 | TRBJ1-4 | TRBV15 | . | CATSRTTGATNEKLFF | TGTGCCACCAGCAGAACGACAGGGGCAACTAATGAAAAACTGTTTTTT
TRBD1 | TRBJ1-4 | TRBV7-9 | . | CASRMDRAGKLFF | TGTGCCAGCAGGATGGACAGGGCAGGAAAACTGTTTTTT
. | TRBJ1-2 | TRBV28 | . | CASSLLGLGQGLIDYGYTF | TGTGCCAGCAGTTTATTAGGGTTGGGCCAGGGTTTGATCGACTATGGCTACACCTTC
TRBD1 | TRBJ1-2 | TRBV5-1 | . | CASSDRTGGANYGYTF | TGCGCCAGCAGCGATAGGACAGGGGGCGCTAACTATGGCTACACCTTC
. | TRBJ2-5 | TRBV5-4 | . | CASSLRISRAQYF | TGTGCCAGCAGCTTGAGAATCAGCAGGGCCCAGTACTTC
. | TRBJ1-4 | TRBV2 | . | CASNELEEKLFF | TGTGCCAGCAATGAACTCGAGGAAAAACTGTTTTTT
. | TRBJ1-1 | TRBV9 | . | CASSVVSSNTEAFF | TGTGCCAGCAGCGTGGTCAGTTCGAACACTGAAGCTTTCTTT
. | TRBJ1-1 | TRBV28 | . | CASRTLTENTEAFF | TGTGCCAGCCGCACGTTGACCGAGAACACTGAAGCTTTCTTT
TRBD1 | TRBJ1-2 | TRBV5-1 | few | CASRLTGASNYGYTF | TGCGCCAGCCGCCTTACAGGGGCGTCTAACTATGGCTACACCTTC
TRBD1 | TRBJ1-5 | TRBV7-9 | . | CASSLGRTGRRRNQPQHF | TGTGCCAGCAGCTTAGGTAGGACAGGGAGGCGGAGGAATCAGCCCCAGCATTTT
. | TRBJ1-1 | TRBV19 | . | CASSIGRQGRTEAFF | TGTGCCAGTAGTATAGGGCGTCAGGGTAGGACTGAAGCTTTCTTT
. | TRBJ1-5 | TRBV19 | . | CASSIVYNQPQHF | TGTGCCAGTAGTATCGTATACAATCAGCCCCAGCATTTT
. | TRBJ2-2 | TRBV7-2 | . | CASSLDRVKTGELFF | TGTGCCAGCAGCTTAGACAGGGTGAAGACCGGGGAGCTGTTTTTT
. | TRBJ1-3 | TRBV5-4 | . | CASSLDRTGNTIYF | TGTGCCAGCAGTTTAGACAGGACAGGAAACACCATATATTTT
. | TRBJ2-5 | TRBV27 | . | CASSLYTAGRETQYF | TGTGCCAGCAGTTTGTACACCGCTGGGCGAGAGACCCAGTACTTC